Presented here are 31 T cell receptor beta chains from one specimen sequenced in a study of blood T cell repertoires in COVID-19. Profiled with immunoSEQ multiplex PCR; TCRdb holds only in-frame clones, not every one. The data show approximately 220,000 clones, around 90% seen once. The specimen sequenced was PBMCs or T cells enriched from blood (not recorded which). The receptors here all came from a young man who had recovered from COVID-19.

V and J are TRBV2 and TRBJ2-1; weak D call: TRBD1 (6 bases). V was trimmed by 6 bases and J by 9 bases, leaving 21 bases between them. CDR3 size: 15 residues. Looked up from germline, CDR1 is SNHLY and CDR2 is FYNNEI. The CDR3 DNA reads as TGTGCCAGCAGCTGGATTGGGGGACATGACGGTGAGCAGTTCTTC. Amino acids: CASSWIGGHDGEQFF.

This clone was counted a few times. Germline and junction disagree at one end, which may indicate a read error. The rearrangement uses TRBV5-1 and TRBJ1-1, with a tentative D call TRBD1 (5 bases). Germline V CDR1 and CDR2: SGHRS, YFSETQ. The CDR3 covers 12 residues. CDR3 DNA sequence: TGCGCCAGCAGCTTAGAATCCGGGACTCCTGTCTTT. It yields the protein CASSLESGTPVF.

This clone was observed a single time. The same CDR3 also results from other DNA sequences found in this sample. The J gene is TRBJ1-3, the V gene TRBV6-5; TRBD1 might be the D (5 bases). Trimming removed 2 bases from V and 1 base from J, with 9 bases in between. The CDR3 length is 15 residues. Per germline, CDR1 MNHEY and CDR2 SVGAGI. CDR3 amino acids: CASSYRGSSGNTIYF. The CDR3 coding sequence is TGTGCCAGCAGTTACAGGGGTTCTTCTGGAAACACCATATATTTT.

This sequence joins TRBV3-1 (or the pseudogene TRBV3-2) and TRBJ1-1; D might be TRBD1 (5 bases). V lost 1 base, J lost 8 bases, and 11 bases lay in between. Germline lookup yields CDR1 LGHDT and CDR2 YNNKEL (reference sequence). The CDR3 spans 13 residues. CDR3 residues: CASSQGQPREAFF. The CDR3 DNA follows: TGTGCCAGCAGCCAAGGACAGCCGCGAGAAGCTTTCTTT.

The chain links TRBV6-2 or TRBV6-3 to TRBJ2-5; D gene uncertain. CDR3 size: 15 residues. CDR1 is MNHEY, CDR2 SVGEGT, per germline. Trimming took 1 base from V and 2 from J, leaving 11 bases between them. The CDR3 coding sequence is TGTGCCAGCAGTTACTACAGACAAGTACAAGAGACCCAGTACTTC. The encoded protein is CASSYYRQVQETQYF.

This sequence joins TRBV6-5 and TRBJ2-2, with TRBD1 matching over 9 bases. V shed 10 bases, J shed 6 bases, and the junction held 9 bases outside the gene matches. The CDR3 length is 14 residues. CDR1 is MNHEY, CDR2 SVGAGI, per germline. The CDR3 region is CATCRQGGPGELFF. The CDR3 coding sequence is TGTGCCACCTGTAGACAGGGGGGTCCCGGGGAGCTGTTTTTT.

This chain connects TRBV9 to TRBJ1-6, with D perhaps matching TRBD1 (5 bases). Germline V CDR1 and CDR2: SGDLS, YYNGEE. Trimming left V 0 bases short and J 7 bases short, with 8 bases between. This CDR3 spans 14 amino acids. This chain's CDR3 is CASSVGGANSPLHF. DNA of the CDR3: TGTGCCAGCAGCGTAGGGGGCGCAAATTCACCCCTCCACTTT.

The V and J genes are TRBV14 and TRBJ1-5, with no clear D. Deletions cut 0 bases from V and 6 bases from J, with 6 bases between. Germline CDR1 and CDR2: SGHDN and FVKESK. The CDR3 totals 13 residues. Here the CDR3 reads CASSQDPGQPQHF. In DNA, the CDR3 is TGTGCCAGCAGCCAAGATCCGGGTCAGCCCCAGCATTTT.

The genes are TRBV2 and TRBJ1-5, with 7 nucleotides matching TRBD1. Germline CDR1 is SNHLY and CDR2 is FYNNEI. J was trimmed by 1 base and V by 6 bases; bases with no gene match: 3. The CDR3 contains 14 residues. The CDR3 nucleotides are TGTGCCAGCAGACCGGACAGGAGCAATCAGCCCCAGCATTTT. This translates into CASRPDRSNQPQHF.

This clone was seen only once. J is TRBJ1-6 and V is TRBV7-2, with a weak D call TRBD1 (6 bases). The germline V and J ends were trimmed by 5 bases and 5 bases, with 13 bases remaining between them. The CDR3 extends over 15 amino acids. CDR1 SGHTA and CDR2 FQGNSA come from the germline V gene. In DNA, the CDR3 is TGTGCCAGCAGCGTTAACAGGGCGCATAATTCACCCCTCCACTTT. Amino acids: CASSVNRAHNSPLHF.

The chain employs TRBV6-5 and TRBJ1-1, with 11 bases aligning to TRBD1. Looked up from germline, CDR1 is MNHEY and CDR2 is SVGAGI. The CDR3 sequence is 15 residues long. The ends lost 6 bases at V and 9 bases at J; junction bases unmatched: 12. The CDR3 sequence is CASSSRGKDRGQAFF. The CDR3 DNA is TGTGCCAGCAGCTCGCGGGGAAAGGACAGGGGGCAAGCTTTCTTT.

The chain links TRBV7-9 to TRBJ1-4; 10 positions agree with TRBD1. Trimming removed 5 bases from V and 7 bases from J; junction bases left unmatched: 7. CDR3 size: 15 residues. Germline assignment: CDR1 SEHNR and CDR2 FQNEAQ (reference sequence). The DNA for the CDR3 is TGTGCCAGCAGCCACGACAGGGGGCGAGTTGAAAAACTGTTTTTT. Its translation is CASSHDRGRVEKLFF.

V and J are TRBV27 and TRBJ1-1; 9 bases line up with TRBD1. The junction had 10 bases not matched to a gene; V was cut back by 6 bases and J by 5 bases. The CDR3 loop spans 15 amino acids. The germline CDR1 and CDR2 sequences are MNHEY and SMNVEV (reference sequence). The chain's CDR3 is CASSNPGTGKTEAFF. Written as DNA, the CDR3 is TGTGCCAGCAGCAACCCCGGGACAGGGAAGACTGAAGCTTTCTTT.

This clone was counted between two and nine times. V usage is TRBV7-9 and J usage is TRBJ2-2, with D perhaps TRBD1 (6 bases). V lost 3 bases and J 9 bases, leaving 14 bases between the germline ends. The germline gives CDR1 SEHNR, CDR2 FQNEAQ (reference sequence). The CDR3 extends over 14 amino acids. CDR3 region: CASSFGQGNRELFF. In nucleotides, the CDR3 is TGTGCCAGCAGCTTTGGCCAGGGGAACCGGGAGCTGTTTTTT.

The chain carries TRBV7-9 and TRBJ2-2, with 8 bases fitting TRBD2. Germline loops: CDR1 SEHNR, CDR2 FQNEAQ (reference sequence). The CDR3 consists of 15 residues. The CDR3 coding sequence is TGTGCGCAAGAGGCGGGGGGCCGGGGCACCGGGGAGCTGTTTTTT. Translated, it gives CAQEAGGRGTGELFF.

This clone was picked up one time. The chain links TRBV30 to TRBJ1-1; D might be TRBD1 (6 bases). Germline lookup yields CDR1 GTSNPN and CDR2 SVGIG (reference sequence). This CDR3 is 20 amino acids long. Trimming pared 0 bases from V and 4 bases from J, leaving 30 bases between. CDR3 sequence: CAWSVRDPLRGQKLGTEAFF. CDR3 bases: TGTGCCTGGAGTGTAAGGGATCCTCTCCGAGGACAGAAGTTGGGCACTGAAGCTTTCTTT.

The rearrangement joins TRBV20-1 to TRBJ1-6, with 11 bases that match TRBD1. The CDR3 is 16 residues long. The germline CDR1 and CDR2 sequences are DFQATT and SNEGSKA (reference sequence). J gave up 10 bases and V 3 bases, and 11 bases lay outside the gene matches. CDR3 protein: CSASDRRTGGLSPLHF. The CDR3 DNA sequence: TGCAGTGCTAGTGATCGTAGGACAGGGGGCTTATCACCCCTCCACTTT.

V gene TRBV5-8 combines with J gene TRBJ1-4; 7 bases agree with TRBD1. The CDR3 sequence is 16 residues long. Losses at the gene ends were 5 bases for V and 7 bases for J; bases not matched to a gene: 14. Germline loops: CDR1 SGHTS, CDR2 YDEGEE. CDR3 protein: CASSPSTGLPIEKLFF. CDR3 sequence (DNA): TGTGCCAGCAGTCCATCGACAGGGCTACCGATTGAAAAACTGTTTTTT.

The chain has TRBV27 and TRBJ2-2; the match to TRBD2 covers 10 bases. V lost 3 bases and J lost 3; bases outside the gene matches: 4. Looked up from germline, CDR1 is MNHEY and CDR2 is SMNVEV (reference sequence). The CDR3 is made up of 16 amino acids. CDR3 region: CASSFLAGVDTGELFF. CDR3 bases: TGTGCCAGCAGTTTCCTAGCGGGAGTGGACACCGGGGAGCTGTTTTTT.

This sequence joins TRBV10-3 and TRBJ1-5; TRBD1 might be the D (5 bases). CDR1 and CDR2 from the germline V gene are ENHRY and SYGVKD. The CDR3 length is 14 residues. V was shortened by 4 bases and J by 6 bases, with 13 bases between the two germline ends. CDR3 coding DNA: TGTGCCATCAGTGGGGTGGGGCGGACTCAGCCCCAGCATTTT. It specifies CAISGVGRTQPQHF.

The genes are TRBV25-1 and TRBJ2-7; TRBD1 matches 7 bases. Germline V CDR1 and CDR2: MGHDK, SYGVNS. This CDR3 is built from 14 residues. The trim removed 6 bases at V and 4 bases at J, leaving 9 bases unmatched. The CDR3 protein is CASSAGTVGYEQYF. The CDR3, as DNA: TGTGCCAGCAGCGCCGGGACAGTGGGTTACGAGCAGTACTTC.

The rearrangement joins TRBV28 to TRBJ2-4; D perhaps matches TRBD2 (6 bases). Germline CDR1 is MDHEN and CDR2 is SYDVKM. V lost 10 bases and J 0 bases, leaving 10 bases between the germline ends. CDR3 length: 13 residues. CDR3 sequence reads: CATAGTAKNIQYF. The CDR3 DNA reads TGTGCCACCGCGGGGACAGCCAAAAACATTCAGTACTTC.

The CDR3 loop reads CASSPRTSGGNEQFF. In DNA, the CDR3 is TGCGCCAGCAGCCCCCGGACTAGCGGGGGCAATGAGCAGTTCTTC. This chain uses TRBV5-1 with TRBJ2-1, with 13 nucleotides matching TRBD2. V lost 4 bases, J lost 6 bases, and 4 bases stayed unmatched. This CDR3 comprises 15 residues. The V gene's germline CDR1 is SGHRS and CDR2 YFSETQ.

The chain is built from TRBV6-2 or TRBV6-3 and TRBJ2-7, with 9 bases fitting TRBD1. The CDR3 runs to 20 residues. Germline loops: CDR1 MNHEY, CDR2 SVGEGT. Trimming cost V 0 bases and J 3 bases; bases outside gene matches: 18. CDR3 bases: TGTGCCAGCAGTTACTCTGCCACAGGGGGCGCAGTACCCGGGTTCTACGAGCAGTACTTC. Translated: CASSYSATGGAVPGFYEQYF.

The chain couples TRBV10-2 to TRBJ2-2, with D tentatively TRBD2 (7 bases). The V gene's germline CDR1 is WSHSY and CDR2 SAAADI. V was pared by 2 bases and J by 3 bases, with 19 bases between. The CDR3 totals 18 residues. The CDR3 here is CASSERVGGGPDTGELFF. The CDR3 nucleotides are TGCGCCAGCAGTGAGAGGGTAGGGGGAGGGCCGGACACCGGGGAGCTGTTTTTT.

V usage is TRBV3-1 (or the pseudogene TRBV3-2) and J usage is TRBJ2-5; tentative D call: TRBD2 (6 bases). This CDR3 spans 15 amino acids. Germline CDR1 reads LGHDT; CDR2 reads YNNKEL (reference sequence). V lost 10 bases and J lost 2, with 20 bases in between. CDR3 region: CAISTRKGGQETQYF. CDR3 nucleotide sequence: TGTGCCATCTCAACCCGTAAAGGAGGGCAAGAGACCCAGTACTTC.

The chain links TRBV7-9 to TRBJ2-1; D is uncertain. V dropped 1 base and J dropped 5 bases, with 9 bases sitting between them. The germline V gene has CDR1 SEHNR and CDR2 FQNEAQ (reference sequence). This CDR3 region has 14 residues. The CDR3 region has the DNA TGTGCCAGCAGCTTAGTGGCTTCCGACAATGAGCAGTTCTTC. Encoded protein: CASSLVASDNEQFF.

CDR3 bases: TGTGCCAGCAGCTCTACTAGCGGGAGGGATGAGCAGTTCTTC. Translation: CASSSTSGRDEQFF. The chain uses TRBV7-9 and TRBJ2-1, with 13 bases that match TRBD2. Germline-derived CDR1 and CDR2 are SEHNR and FQNEAQ (reference sequence). The CDR3 contains 14 residues. V lost 4 bases, J lost 8 bases, and 2 bases stayed unmatched.

V and J are TRBV19 and TRBJ2-1; D is perhaps TRBD2 (6 bases). The V gene's germline CDR1 is LNHDA and CDR2 SQIVND (reference sequence). The V gene lost 1 base and the J gene lost 6 bases, with 10 bases spanning the gap. The CDR3 loop spans 14 amino acids. The CDR3 loop is CASSIGGGANEQFF. DNA for the CDR3: TGTGCCAGTAGTATAGGTGGCGGGGCCAATGAGCAGTTCTTC.

V usage is TRBV19 and J usage is TRBJ1-2; no clear D gene. Trimming took off 7 bases at V and 8 bases at J, with 20 bases between the two ends. This CDR3 has 14 amino acids. CDR1 and CDR2 from the germline V gene are LNHDA and SQIVND (reference sequence). The CDR3 here is CASTLGWVGSGYTF. The CDR3 DNA reads TGTGCCAGTACCCTCGGGTGGGTAGGGAGCGGCTACACCTTC.

The chain uses TRBV6-5 and TRBJ2-5; 7 nucleotides agree with TRBD2. Germline values: CDR1 MNHEY, CDR2 SVGAGI. The CDR3 spans 16 residues. The trim removed 4 bases at V and 2 bases at J, leaving 10 bases unmatched. The DNA for the CDR3 is TGTGCCAGCAGTTGCCTCCGGGAGGATGGACAAGAGACCCAGTACTTC. This encodes CASSCLREDGQETQYF.